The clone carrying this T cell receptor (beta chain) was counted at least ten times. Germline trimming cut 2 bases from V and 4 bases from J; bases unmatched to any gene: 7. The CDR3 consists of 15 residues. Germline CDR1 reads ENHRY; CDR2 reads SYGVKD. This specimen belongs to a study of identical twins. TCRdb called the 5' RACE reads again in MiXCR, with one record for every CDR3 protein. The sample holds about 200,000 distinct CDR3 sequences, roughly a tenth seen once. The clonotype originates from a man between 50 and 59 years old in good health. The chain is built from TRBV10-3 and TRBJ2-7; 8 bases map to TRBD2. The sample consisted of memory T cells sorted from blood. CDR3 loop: CAISEIKRGRYEQYF. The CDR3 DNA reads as TGTGCCATCAGTGAGATAAAGCGGGGGAGATACGAGCAGTACTTC.